The 5 T cell receptor beta chains presented below share a single source sample, sequenced in a study of tumor T cells in aggressive B-cell lymphoma. Profiling relied on immunoSEQ multiplex PCR, and the TCRdb table lists in-frame clones only, not all of them. Among approximately 10,000 clones listed, about 82% were seen once. What was sequenced was tumor tissue. Source of these receptors: an adult with diffuse large B cell lymphoma.

V gene TRBV19 combines with J gene TRBJ2-3; D not resolved. The CDR3 spans 14 residues. The germline V gene encodes CDR1 LNHDA and CDR2 SQIVND (reference sequence). Trimming stripped 1 base from V and 4 bases from J, with 9 bases between. The CDR3 DNA reads TGTGCCAGTAGTATAGGTGCAGTGGCAGATACGCAGTATTTT. This translates into CASSIGAVADTQYF.

V and J are TRBV5-6 and TRBJ2-2, with 11 bases aligning to TRBD2. The CDR3 has 16 residues. Germline CDR1 is SGHDT and CDR2 is YYEEEE. V was pared by 3 bases and J by 10 bases, with 11 bases of the junction left unmatched. The CDR3 DNA is TGTGCCAGCAGCTCACTAGCGGGAGTAAGACGGGAGGAGCTGTTTTTT. Its translation: CASSSLAGVRREELFF.

The rearrangement joins TRBV21-1 to TRBJ1-5; the table assigns TRBD1, which was not confirmed against the DNA. TRBV21-1 is a documented pseudogene. This CDR3 is built from 15 residues. Here the CDR3 DNA reads TGTGCCAGCAGCAAAGTCCCTAACAGGGTCCAGCCCCAGCATTTT. Its translation: CASSKVPNRVQPQHF.

The CDR3 nucleotides read TGTGCCAGCAGTTTATCCTACCTGTACGAGCAGTACTTC. Translated: CASSLSYLYEQYF. The V call is TRBV28, the J call TRBJ2-7; D not resolved. Trimming removed 1 base from V and 4 bases from J, with 8 bases in between. Germline loops: CDR1 MDHEN, CDR2 SYDVKM. CDR3 length equals 13 residues.

This chain joins TRBV14 and TRBJ1-3; D uncertain. The CDR3 extends over 14 amino acids. CDR1 is SGHDN and CDR2 is FVKESK in the germline V gene. The V gene lost 2 bases and the J gene lost 4 bases, with 9 bases spanning the gap. The CDR3 sequence: CASSQSRGGNTIYF. In nucleotides, the CDR3 is TGTGCCAGCAGCCAAAGCCGGGGAGGAAACACCATATATTTT. Drawing the rest from reference TRBV14 and TRBJ1-3, the complete variable domain is EAGVTQFPSHSVIEKGQTVTLRCDPISGHDNLYWYRRVMGKEIKFLLHFVKESKQDESGMPNNRFLAERTGGTYSTLKVQPAELEDSGVYFCASSQSRGGNTIYFGEGSWLTVV.